These T cell receptor beta chains were read from a single sample in a study of early T cells in non-severe SARS-CoV-2 infection. Using its own MiXCR run on the 5' RACE reads, TCRdb lists one record per CDR3 protein. The sample consists of 62,000 or so distinct CDR3 sequences, roughly 9% of them appearing once. The sequencing used whole blood, collected at baseline. The source is an adult who was a healthcare worker with PCR-confirmed SARS-CoV-2 infection or an uninfected control (not recorded which). The CDR3 runs from the conserved cysteine through the conserved F or W. The D gene is left open where the match is weak. Clone size, where shown, is once, few, many, or a class for clones that have expanded.

>TRBV3-1|.|TRBJ2-1|TRBD2
CASSRLAAYNEQFF
TGTGCCAGCAGCCGACTAGCGGCTTACAATGAGCAGTTCTTC
>TRBV27|few|TRBJ2-7|.
CASSLDGVVYEQYF
TGTGCCAGCAGTTTAGATGGGGTAGTCTACGAGCAGTACTTC
>TRBV30|.|TRBJ1-1|.
CAWWAYGTNTEAFF
TGTGCCTGGTGGGCGTACGGGACGAACACTGAAGCTTTCTTT
>TRBV19|few|TRBJ2-1|.
CASTGFYEQFF
TGTGCCAGTACGGGTTTCTATGAGCAGTTCTTC
>TRBV9|.|TRBJ2-2|.
CASSVPFADTGELFF
TGTGCCAGCAGCGTCCCTTTCGCGGACACCGGGGAGCTGTTTTTT
>TRBV30|many|TRBJ1-6|.
CAWSPDGPGYSPLHF
TGTGCCTGGAGTCCTGACGGCCCGGGATATTCACCCCTCCACTTT
>TRBV7-2|.|TRBJ2-6|.
CASSLVQLWANVLTF
TGTGCCAGCAGCTTAGTCCAGCTCTGGGCCAACGTCCTGACTTTC
>TRBV7-2|many|TRBJ2-4|.
CASSFLRDDLAKNIQYF
TGTGCCAGCAGCTTTTTACGGGATGACCTAGCCAAAAACATTCAGTACTTC
>TRBV7-8|.|TRBJ1-5|.
CASSPPGEPQHF
TGTGCCAGCAGCCCCCCTGGGGAGCCCCAGCATTTT
>TRBV4-3|.|TRBJ2-2|.
CASSQATKTTGELFF
TGCGCCAGCAGCCAGGCGACAAAAACCACCGGGGAGCTGTTTTTT
>TRBV20-1|.|TRBJ1-5|.
CSARSQGSNQPQHF
TGCAGTGCTAGATCGCAGGGAAGCAATCAGCCCCAGCATTTT
>TRBV29-1|.|TRBJ2-2|.
CSVGAGTENTGELFF
TGCAGCGTGGGGGCCGGGACCGAGAACACCGGGGAGCTGTTTTTT
>TRBV19|few|TRBJ1-1|TRBD1
CASSIDTGTANTEAFF
TGTGCCAGTAGTATAGATACCGGGACAGCAAACACTGAAGCTTTCTTT
>TRBV6-2/TRBV6-3|.|TRBJ1-1|.
CASSYPQEARTEAFF
TGTGCCAGCAGTTACCCCCAGGAGGCTAGGACTGAAGCTTTCTTT
>TRBV9|many|TRBJ2-2|TRBD1
CASSSNTGTGNTGELFF
TGTGCCAGCAGCTCTAACACCGGGACAGGGAACACCGGGGAGCTGTTTTTT
>TRBV5-1|few|TRBJ2-3|TRBD2
CASSSRPGLTTDTQYF
TGCGCCAGCAGCTCCCGCCCGGGACTAACCACAGATACGCAGTATTTT
>TRBV20-1|.|TRBJ2-7|TRBD2
CSAQPGLAGTSYEQYF
TGCAGTGCTCAACCGGGACTAGCGGGAACCTCCTACGAGCAGTACTTC
>TRBV20-1|.|TRBJ1-6|.
CSASALGSASSYNSPLHF
TGCAGTGCTAGTGCACTAGGGTCCGCCAGCTCCTATAATTCACCCCTCCACTTT
>TRBV30|many|TRBJ1-6|.
CAMYRDGSPLHF
TGTGCCATGTACAGGGATGGCTCACCCCTCCACTTT
>TRBV11-2|many|TRBJ2-7|TRBD2
CASTWETSGTEQYF
TGTGCCAGCACCTGGGAGACTAGCGGGACCGAGCAGTACTTC
>TRBV12-3/TRBV12-4|.|TRBJ1-5|.
CASSFGEFVQPQHF
TGTGCCAGCAGTTTCGGAGAATTTGTTCAGCCCCAGCATTTT
>TRBV6-5|.|TRBJ2-5|.
CALGAGARETQYF
TGTGCCCTGGGAGCAGGGGCGAGAGAGACCCAGTACTTC
>TRBV7-3|many|TRBJ2-1|.
CASSLGQGGDNEQFF
TGTGCCAGCAGCTTAGGGCAGGGTGGGGACAATGAGCAGTTCTTC
>TRBV11-2|.|TRBJ2-1|.
CASSLGGAGNNEQFF
TGTGCCAGCAGCCTAGGCGGCGCCGGGAACAATGAGCAGTTCTTC
>TRBV11-2|.|TRBJ2-5|TRBD1
CASSLEGTGQETQYF
TGTGCCAGCAGCTTAGAAGGGACAGGGCAAGAGACCCAGTACTTC
>TRBV20-1|few|TRBJ1-1|.
CSAREGVAFF
TGCAGTGCCAGGGAGGGGGTAGCTTTCTTT
>TRBV20-1|.|TRBJ2-3|TRBD2
CSARQRGLTDTQYF
TGCAGTGCTAGGCAGCGGGGCCTGACAGATACGCAGTATTTT
>TRBV30|many|TRBJ1-3|.
CAWSWTNSGNTIYF
TGTGCCTGGAGTTGGACCAACTCTGGAAACACCATATATTTT
>TRBV5-6|.|TRBJ1-6|.
CASSLVTGSPLHF
TGTGCCAGCAGCTTGGTTACGGGGTCACCCCTCCACTTT
>TRBV3-1|many|TRBJ1-4|TRBD1
CASSRQGANEKLFF
TGTGCCAGCAGCCGACAGGGGGCTAATGAAAAACTGTTTTTT
>TRBV20-1|few|TRBJ2-7|TRBD1
CSARSGQAGFTYEQYF
TGCAGTGCTAGGTCGGGACAGGCAGGTTTTACCTACGAGCAGTACTTC
>TRBV12-3/TRBV12-4|many|TRBJ1-2|TRBD1
CASSLLGQVDYGYTF
TGTGCCAGCAGTCTTTTAGGACAGGTCGACTATGGCTACACCTTC
>TRBV2|.|TRBJ2-6|.
CASAGDSGANVLTF
TGTGCCAGCGCAGGGGATTCTGGGGCCAACGTCCTGACTTTC
>TRBV7-2|few|TRBJ2-7|.
CASSLAGTLAYEQYF
TGTGCCAGCAGCTTAGCCGGGACTCTCGCCTACGAGCAGTACTTC
>TRBV5-1|few|TRBJ2-1|.
CASSLATGEVHEQFF
TGCGCCAGCAGCTTGGCGACGGGGGAAGTGCATGAGCAGTTCTTC
>TRBV7-9|.|TRBJ2-7|.
CASSFAGINYEQYF
TGTGCCAGCAGCTTCGCGGGGATAAACTACGAGCAGTACTTC
>TRBV7-9|few|TRBJ2-7|TRBD2
CASSLAPGLAGYEQYF
TGTGCCAGCAGCTTAGCCCCGGGACTAGCGGGCTACGAGCAGTACTTC
>TRBV20-1|many|TRBJ2-3|TRBD2
CSARDFGRSATDTQYF
TGCAGTGCTAGAGATTTCGGGAGGAGCGCTACAGATACGCAGTATTTT
>TRBV11-2|.|TRBJ2-3|.
CASSLWFGTGTDTQYF
TGTGCCAGCAGCTTATGGTTCGGGACCGGCACAGATACGCAGTATTTT
>TRBV6-1|many|TRBJ1-4|TRBD1
CASSEVEGGAGGEKLFF
TGTGCCAGCAGTGAAGTAGAAGGGGGCGCCGGGGGTGAAAAACTGTTTTTT
>TRBV29-1|many|TRBJ2-4|TRBD2
CSVRGLAGGDQYF
TGCAGCGTTCGAGGGTTAGCGGGAGGGGATCAGTACTTC
>TRBV4-1|.|TRBJ2-3|.
CASSAGSGMSTDTQYF
TGCGCCAGCTCGGCGGGTAGCGGCATGAGCACAGATACGCAGTATTTT
>TRBV9|many|TRBJ1-6|TRBD1
CASGQGSNSPLHF
TGTGCCAGTGGACAGGGTAGTAATTCACCCCTCCACTTT
>TRBV12-3/TRBV12-4|.|TRBJ2-3|TRBD2
CASSPLGLAVSSTDTQYF
TGTGCCAGCAGTCCCCTAGGTCTAGCGGTCTCTAGCACAGATACGCAGTATTTT
>TRBV28|few|TRBJ1-4|TRBD1
CASSLGTDEKLFF
TGTGCCAGCAGCCTTGGGACAGACGAAAAACTGTTTTTT
>TRBV11-2|many|TRBJ2-6|.
CATRDRSNTGANVLTF
TGTGCCACTCGGGACCGTTCTAACACTGGGGCCAACGTCCTGACTTTC
>TRBV24-1|many|TRBJ2-2|.
CATSDPGAGELFF
TGTGCCACCAGTGATCCCGGGGCCGGGGAGCTGTTTTTT
>TRBV4-1|many|TRBJ2-5|.
CASSQGASGQETQYF
TGCGCCAGCAGCCAGGGGGCTAGCGGTCAAGAGACCCAGTACTTC
>TRBV7-2|.|TRBJ1-4|TRBD1
CASSRWGTVEKLFF
TGTGCCAGCAGCCGCTGGGGGACAGTCGAAAAACTGTTTTTT
>TRBV7-2|.|TRBJ2-7|.
CASSLVSREDEQYF
TGTGCCAGCAGCTTAGTCTCCAGGGAAGACGAGCAGTACTTC